The sequence of this T cell receptor (beta chain) was determined in a study of blood T cell repertoires in COVID-19. Looking at the study overall: The analysed material was cDNA or gDNA that came from T cells, B-cell-depleted T cells, or PBMCs.

Under the authors' procedure: The authors estimated nucleated cell counts from reference gene primer amplification. Profiled with immunoSEQ multiplex PCR; TCRdb holds only in-frame clones, not every one. V and J calls and clone size are those listed in that table; D and trimming were worked out from the DNA. In the table there are roughly 68,000 clones, about nine tenths of which are singletons. Germline CDR1 and CDR2: MNHEY and SVGAGI. CDR3 length: 15 residues. With 5 bases clipped from V and 6 bases from J, the junction kept 7 bases outside the gene matches. The specimen sequenced was peripheral blood. The TCR comes from a middle-aged man with COVID-19, enrolled during active disease. The chain combines TRBV6-5 with TRBJ2-7; 13 bases are shared with TRBD2. CDR3 coding DNA: TGTGCCAGCAGTACACTAGCGGGAGGGCCCAGCGAGCAGTACTTC. It codes for CASSTLAGGPSEQYF.